A single sample gave rise to the 32 T cell receptor beta chains below, sequenced in a study of PD-1 blockade in mismatch repair-deficient tumors. The data were produced by immunoSEQ multiplex PCR, yet TCRdb's version contains in-frame clones alone and is incomplete. The sample includes under 85,000 clones, about 78% of them seen just once. The sample consisted of peripheral blood, taken 2 weeks after starting pembrolizumab. The receptors originated from an adult with mismatch repair-deficient cancer.

The V call is TRBV13, the J call TRBJ1-2, with D unresolved. This CDR3 region has 14 residues. V lost 1 base and J lost 8, with 14 bases in between. In germline, CDR1 is PRHDT, CDR2 FYEKMQ (reference sequence). Written as DNA, the CDR3 is TGTGCCAGCAGCTTAGAGAGGATCGCCGGCGGCTACACCTTC. This translates into CASSLERIAGGYTF.

The chain recombines TRBV6-6 with TRBJ1-5, with D uncertain. The CDR3 has 14 amino acids. Germline V gives CDR1 MNHNY, CDR2 SVGAGI (reference sequence). Trimming cost V 2 bases and J 4 bases, with 9 bases left between them. The chain's CDR3 is CASSYEGPNQPQHF. DNA for the CDR3: TGTGCCAGCAGTTACGAGGGTCCGAATCAGCCCCAGCATTTT.

The V and J genes are TRBV10-1 and TRBJ2-3; 9 nucleotides match TRBD1. V shed 8 bases and J 6 bases; nucleotides not matched to a gene: 9. The CDR3 is made up of 14 amino acids. CDR1 and CDR2 from the germline V gene are WNHNN and SYGVQD (reference sequence). The DNA of the CDR3 is TGCGCCAGCTCCCGGGACAGGGCTACGGATACGCAGTATTTT. This sequence encodes CASSRDRATDTQYF.

The chain uses TRBV5-1 and TRBJ2-3, with a possible D match to TRBD1 (6 bases). V lost 6 bases and J lost 4, with 15 bases in between. This CDR3 has 14 amino acids. Per germline, CDR1 SGHRS and CDR2 YFSETQ. CDR3 sequence (DNA): TGCGCCAGCAACCCCAGGGGTACGGCAGATACGCAGTATTTT. Protein product: CASNPRGTADTQYF.

The gene calls are TRBV18 and TRBJ1-1; unclear D gene. Germline values: CDR1 KGHSH, CDR2 LQKENI. V was trimmed by 2 bases and J by 6 bases, leaving 4 bases between them. The CDR3 is made up of 11 amino acids. In DNA form, the CDR3 reads TGTGCCAGCTCACCAGGTCCTGAAGCTTTCTTT. This gives the protein CASSPGPEAFF.

This chain joins TRBV5-1 and TRBJ2-6; unclear D gene. This CDR3 has 15 amino acids. V lost 0 bases, J lost 0 bases, and 4 bases lay in between. In germline, CDR1 is SGHRS, CDR2 YFSETQ. CDR3 sequence reads: CASSLGSSGANVLTF. In nucleotides, the CDR3 is TGCGCCAGCAGCTTGGGGAGCTCTGGGGCCAACGTCCTGACTTTC.

The V and J genes are TRBV4-2 and TRBJ2-1; 16 bases match TRBD2. The CDR3 is 18 amino acids. Looked up from germline, CDR1 is LGHNA and CDR2 is YNFKEQ. After removal of 4 bases from V and 7 bases from J, the junction contained 10 bases not matched to a gene. CDR3: CASSRTGLAGGQRNEQFF. CDR3 coding DNA: TGTGCCAGCAGCCGAACGGGACTAGCGGGAGGGCAGAGAAATGAGCAGTTCTTC.

V and J are TRBV7-3 and TRBJ2-3, with D perhaps matching TRBD2 (6 bases). The germline V gene has CDR1 SGHTA and CDR2 FQGTGA. V was clipped by 3 bases and J by 3 bases, with 16 bases between them. This CDR3 is 16 amino acids long. The CDR3 DNA sequence: TGTGCCAGCAGCTTCAGTGGGGGGAGAAAGACAGATACGCAGTATTTT. The encoded protein is CASSFSGGRKTDTQYF.

The CDR3 loop is CASSLRGSGGSDTQYF. CDR3 coding DNA: TGTGCCAGCAGCTTAAGGGGTAGCGGGGGTTCCGATACGCAGTATTTT. The rearrangement uses TRBV11-3 and TRBJ2-3, with 9 bases that match TRBD2. CDR3 size: 16 residues. V trimming: 2 bases; J trimming: 6 bases; junction bases outside the gene matches: 9. Germline V gene sequence: CDR1 SGHNT, CDR2 YENEEA.

The chain is built from TRBV11-3 and TRBJ1-1; a possible D gene is TRBD1 (6 bases). Between the trimmed V and J ends, which lost 5 bases and 6 bases, there was a span of 10 bases. Germline CDR1 SGHNT, CDR2 YENEEA. CDR3 length: 12 residues. As DNA, the CDR3 is TGTGCCAGCAGCCGCTACAGGGCTGAAGCTTTCTTT. This encodes CASSRYRAEAFF. Filled out from reference TRBV11-3 and TRBJ1-1, the complete variable domain reads EAGVVQSPRYKIIEKKQPVAFWCNPISGHNTLYWYLQNLGQGPELLIRYENEEAVDDSQLPKDRFSAERLKGVDSTLKIQPAELGDSAVYLCASSRYRAEAFFGQGTRLTVV.

The chain links TRBV30 to TRBJ2-7; D may be TRBD1 or TRBD2 (5 bases each). This CDR3 contains 13 residues. Trimming took 2 bases from V and 1 from J, leaving 9 bases between them. CDR1 GTSNPN and CDR2 SVGIG come from the germline V gene (reference sequence). Written as DNA, the CDR3 is TGTGCCTGGAGTTTGGGGGATTCCTACGAGCAGTACTTC. It translates to CAWSLGDSYEQYF.

This chain joins TRBV7-8 and TRBJ1-2; D gene unclear. This CDR3 is 14 amino acids long. Per the germline V gene, CDR1 is SGHVS and CDR2 is FQNEAQ. Between the trimmed V and J ends, which lost 5 bases and 2 bases, there was a span of 12 bases. The CDR3 spells CASSPRSENYGYTF. The DNA for the CDR3 is TGTGCCAGCAGCCCCCGGTCAGAGAACTATGGCTACACCTTC.

The chain is built from TRBV4-1 and TRBJ1-1, with unresolved D. The CDR3 totals 15 residues. Looked up from germline, CDR1 is MGHRA and CDR2 is YSYEKL. Trimming took off 2 bases at V and 4 bases at J, with 14 bases between the two ends. CDR3 in DNA: TGCGCCAGCAGCCAATTTTACACCCCGGGCACTGAAGCTTTCTTT. Its translation is CASSQFYTPGTEAFF.

The rearrangement links TRBV6-5 to TRBJ2-1; D ambiguous. Trimming took 5 bases from V and 4 from J, leaving 9 bases between them. This CDR3 spans 13 amino acids. Germline CDR1 is MNHEY and CDR2 is SVGAGI. This CDR3 reads CASSRGVYNEQFF. CDR3 nucleotides: TGTGCCAGCAGTAGAGGTGTTTACAATGAGCAGTTCTTC.

The gene calls are TRBV15 and TRBJ2-3, with TRBD1 matching over 7 bases. Germline CDR1 and CDR2: LNHNV and YYDKDF (reference sequence). The CDR3 is made up of 14 amino acids. J lost 5 bases, V lost 8 bases, and 10 bases had no gene match. The CDR3 nucleotides read TGTGCCACCTCTCCTCTTAACAGGGGAGATACGCAGTATTTT. Protein product: CATSPLNRGDTQYF.

The J gene is TRBJ2-7, the V gene TRBV15; D is undetermined. CDR1 and CDR2 from the germline V gene are LNHNV and YYDKDF (reference sequence). V was cut by 1 base and J by 2 bases, with 9 bases left in between. The CDR3 consists of 14 residues. In DNA form, the CDR3 reads TGTGCCACCAGCAGAGCGCAGGCCGCCTACGAGCAGTACTTC. Translating it yields CATSRAQAAYEQYF.

The genes are TRBV18 and TRBJ2-7; 10 bases align to TRBD1. The V gene's germline CDR1 is KGHSH and CDR2 LQKENI. V dropped 8 bases and J dropped 2; count of bases not matched to a gene: 6. The CDR3 length is 14 residues. The CDR3 DNA reads as TGTGCCAGCCAGATAGGGACAGGGGCCTACGAGCAGTACTTC. Residues: CASQIGTGAYEQYF. Variable domain in full (rest from reference TRBV18 and TRBJ2-7): NAGVMQNPRHLVRRRGQEARLRCSPMKGHSHVYWYRQLPEEGLKFMVYLQKENIIDESGMPKERFSAEFPKEGPSILRIQQVVRGDSAAYFCASQIGTGAYEQYFGPGTRLTVT.

This chain uses TRBV15 with TRBJ1-3; D unclear. CDR1 is LNHNV, CDR2 YYDKDF, per germline (reference sequence). The V and J ends lost 8 bases and 0 bases respectively, with 11 bases between them. CDR3 length: 14 residues. DNA for the CDR3: TGTGCCACCGGGCAGGCTAACTCTGGAAACACCATATATTTT. Its protein product is CATGQANSGNTIYF.

The chain uses TRBV5-5 and TRBJ2-6; D is ambiguous. V was shortened by 5 bases and J by 1 base, with 13 bases between the two germline ends. Looked up from germline, CDR1 is SGHKS and CDR2 is YYEKEE (reference sequence). The CDR3 is made up of 16 amino acids. The CDR3 reads CASRPQPESGANVLTF. CDR3 DNA sequence: TGTGCCAGCAGACCTCAGCCTGAATCTGGGGCCAACGTCCTGACTTTC.

This clone was observed a single time. J is TRBJ2-5 and V is TRBV7-9, with 8 bases lining up with TRBD1. After removal of 5 bases from V and 1 base from J, the junction contained 3 bases not matched to a gene. Germline CDR1 SEHNR, CDR2 FQNEAQ (reference sequence). This CDR3 is 14 amino acids long. The CDR3 region has the DNA TGTGCCAGCAGCCATCAGGGGGCCCAAGAGACCCAGTACTTC. This sequence encodes CASSHQGAQETQYF. The full variable domain, rest sourced from reference TRBV7-9 and TRBJ2-5, is DTGVSQNPRHKITKRGQNVTFRCDPISEHNRLYWYRQTLGQGPEFLTYFQNEAQLEKSRLLSDRFSAERPKGSFSTLEIQRTEQGDSAMYLCASSHQGAQETQYFGPGTRLLVL.

The rearrangement joins TRBV27 to TRBJ2-7; D is uncertain. V lost 6 bases and J lost 6, with 21 bases in between. CDR1 MNHEY and CDR2 SMNVEV come from the germline V gene (reference sequence). The CDR3 has 15 residues. The CDR3: CASSRTEGQAPEQYF. Here the CDR3 DNA reads TGTGCCAGCAGCCGAACTGAAGGTCAGGCGCCCGAGCAGTACTTC.

The rearrangement links TRBV5-1 to TRBJ2-5; D may match TRBD1 or TRBD2 (6 bases each). CDR1 is SGHRS, CDR2 YFSETQ, per germline. The CDR3 has 15 residues. Trimming left V 4 bases short and J 5 bases short, with 18 bases between. This CDR3 is CASSPQGGLVETQYF. In DNA form, the CDR3 reads TGCGCCAGCAGCCCCCAAGGGGGGCTAGTGGAGACCCAGTACTTC.

This clone was seen only a few times. The chain is built from TRBV7-9 and TRBJ2-7; no clear D. CDR3 length: 13 amino acids. V lost 0 bases and J lost 3, with 6 bases in between. Germline CDR1 is SEHNR and CDR2 is FQNEAQ (reference sequence). As DNA, the CDR3 is TGTGCCAGCAGCTTAGCGGTGGACTACGAGCAGTACTTC. Translated: CASSLAVDYEQYF.

This chain links TRBV25-1 with TRBJ2-2; 9 nucleotides match TRBD2. The trim removed 7 bases at V and 7 bases at J, leaving 10 bases unmatched. The CDR3 is 15 residues long. Germline CDR1 reads MGHDK; CDR2 reads SYGVNS. The CDR3 sequence: CASMLAGGRGGELFF. Written as DNA, the CDR3 is TGTGCCAGCATGTTGGCGGGAGGGCGTGGCGGGGAGCTGTTTTTT.

This clone was counted between two and nine times. V usage is TRBV7-2 and J usage is TRBJ1-4; a weak D match, TRBD1 (6 bases). Germline lookup yields CDR1 SGHTA and CDR2 FQGNSA. CDR3 size: 16 residues. Trimming removed 1 base from V and 0 bases from J, with 9 bases in between. CDR3 in amino acids: CASSLEGQPTNEKLFF. CDR3 sequence (DNA): TGTGCCAGCAGCTTAGAAGGACAGCCAACTAATGAAAAACTGTTTTTT.

The chain employs TRBV11-2 and TRBJ2-1, with 13 nucleotides matching TRBD2. The CDR3 spans 19 residues. Germline assignment: CDR1 SGHAT and CDR2 FQNNGV. The V gene end was trimmed by 5 bases and the J gene end by 2 bases; junction bases not matched to a gene: 12. The CDR3 coding sequence is TGTGCCAGCAGCGTAACGGGACTAGCGGGATTAGGCCCCTACAATGAGCAGTTCTTC. Its protein is CASSVTGLAGLGPYNEQFF. Together with reference TRBV11-2 and TRBJ2-1, the CDR3 gives the full variable domain: EAGVAQSPRYKIIEKRQSVAFWCNPISGHATLYWYQQILGQGPKLLIQFQNNGVVDDSQLPKDRFSAERLKGVDSTLKIQPAKLEDSAVYLCASSVTGLAGLGPYNEQFFGPGTRLTVL.

This clone was recorded a few times. The V gene is TRBV29-1, the J gene TRBJ2-5; 8 bases align to TRBD2. V lost 3 bases to trimming and J lost 5 bases; unmatched junction nucleotides: 2. The CDR3 runs 12 residues. Germline lookup yields CDR1 SQVTM and CDR2 ANQGSEA. In nucleotides, the CDR3 is TGCAGCGTTGAGGAGCGGGAGGAGACCCAGTACTTC. This gives the protein CSVEEREETQYF.

CDR3 sequence: CASSVATGIYGYTF. CDR3 DNA sequence: TGTGCCAGCAGCGTAGCTACAGGGATCTATGGCTACACCTTC. This sequence joins TRBV9 and TRBJ1-2, with D possibly matching TRBD1 (6 bases). This CDR3 spans 14 amino acids. The germline V gene has CDR1 SGDLS and CDR2 YYNGEE. V was trimmed by 0 bases and J by 4 bases, leaving 10 bases between them.

The rearrangement joins TRBV5-8 to TRBJ2-7, with unresolved D. V gave up 2 bases and J gave up 3 bases, with 9 bases separating them. Per the germline V gene, CDR1 is SGHTS and CDR2 is YDEGEE. This CDR3 has 13 residues. CDR3 sequence reads: CASSFGRNYEQYF. The DNA of the CDR3 is TGTGCCAGCAGCTTTGGCAGGAACTACGAGCAGTACTTC.

The chain employs TRBV2 and TRBJ1-5; no definite D call. Per the germline V gene, CDR1 is SNHLY and CDR2 is FYNNEI. The CDR3 extends over 13 amino acids. Trimming pared 3 bases from V and 2 bases from J, leaving 5 bases between. CDR3 amino acids: CASSESGNQPQHF. For the CDR3, the DNA is TGTGCCAGCAGTGAGTCCGGCAATCAGCCCCAGCATTTT.

The chain uses TRBV9 and TRBJ1-1; TRBD1 aligns across 8 bases. Germline trimming cut 2 bases from V and 2 bases from J; bases unmatched to any gene: 11. This CDR3 contains 17 residues. Germline V gene lookup returns CDR1 SGDLS and CDR2 YYNGEE. CDR3 sequence (DNA): TGTGCCAGCAGCGTGGGGAGGGGGGACAGGATAAACACTGAAGCTTTCTTT. It encodes CASSVGRGDRINTEAFF.

The chain recombines TRBV19 with TRBJ2-2; tentative D call: TRBD1 (5 bases). This CDR3 comprises 15 residues. Germline lookup yields CDR1 LNHDA and CDR2 SQIVND (reference sequence). V lost 3 bases to trimming and J lost 3 bases, with 11 bases between them. The CDR3 bases are TGTGCCAGTAGTATTGAGTCAGGGTACACCGGGGAGCTGTTTTTT. Translating gives CASSIESGYTGELFF.